This T cell receptor (beta chain) was obtained from a study of early T cells in non-severe SARS-CoV-2 infection. Study details: Chains were not paired, and sequencing was done on bulk RNA from unsorted whole blood. Study-wide results and limits: Sequences matched to VDJdb favored anti-spike CD8 responses, while private and CD4 specificities were missed.

Individually, cDNA molecules had unique molecular identifiers attached to them. TCRdb redid the calling of the 5' RACE reads with MiXCR, one entry per CDR3 protein. This table holds approximately 110,000 distinct CDR3 sequences, 14% to 15% found once. This CDR3 comprises 14 residues. V was shortened by 8 bases and J by 0 bases, with 10 bases between the two germline ends. Germline loops: CDR1 MNHEY, CDR2 SVGAGI. This clonotype was recorded a few times. Its antigen is not identified. The sample consisted of whole blood. The V and J genes are TRBV6-5 and TRBJ2-2, with D possibly called TRBD1 or TRBD2 (6 bases each). This clonotype originated in an adult who was a healthcare worker with PCR-confirmed SARS-CoV-2 infection or an uninfected control (not recorded which). The CDR3 nucleotides are TGTGCCAGCGGAGGGACAACGAACACCGGGGAGCTGTTTTTT. It translates to CASGGTTNTGELFF.